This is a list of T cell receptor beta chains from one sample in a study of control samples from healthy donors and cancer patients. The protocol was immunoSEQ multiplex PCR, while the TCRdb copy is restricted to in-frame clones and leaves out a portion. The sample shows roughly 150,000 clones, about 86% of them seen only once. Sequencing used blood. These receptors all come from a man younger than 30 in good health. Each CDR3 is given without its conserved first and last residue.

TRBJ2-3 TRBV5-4 ASSGTRPDTQY
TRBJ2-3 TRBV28 ASRTSGDHTQY
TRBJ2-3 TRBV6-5 ASREQGRGTDTQY
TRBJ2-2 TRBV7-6 ASSLRRSMNTGELF
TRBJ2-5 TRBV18 ASSPRLEETQY
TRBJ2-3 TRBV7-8 ASSLRTGASTDTQY
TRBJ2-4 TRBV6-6 ASSPGVAKNIQY
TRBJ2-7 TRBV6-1 ASSDPREGDSYEQY
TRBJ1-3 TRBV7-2 ASSRAPGLNSGNTIY
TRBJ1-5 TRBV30 AWSMGDNQPQH
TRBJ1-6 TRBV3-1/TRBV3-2 ASSHRPLGDRGSPLH
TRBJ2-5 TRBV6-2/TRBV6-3 ASSTTSGGAETQY
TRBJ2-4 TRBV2 ASRLDRENIQY
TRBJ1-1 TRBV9 ASRAGTENTEAF
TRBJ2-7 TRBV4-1 ASSHTPTLAGEQY
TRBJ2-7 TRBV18 ASSRLPGGDYEQY
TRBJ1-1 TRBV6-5 ASNPTGDHTEAF
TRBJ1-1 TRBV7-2 ASSLTGTEAF
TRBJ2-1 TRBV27 ASSLQGTASIHEQF
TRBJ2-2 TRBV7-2 ASTRKVTTGELF
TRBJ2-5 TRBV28 ASTAVEETQY
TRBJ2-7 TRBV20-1 SASSGYLRDRAYYEQY
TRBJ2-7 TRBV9 ASSRGRGRQY
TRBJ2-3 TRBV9 ASSVGEGPDTQY
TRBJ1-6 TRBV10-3 AISPRLPNNSPLH
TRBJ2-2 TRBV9 ASSQYSGTGSGELF
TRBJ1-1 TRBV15 ATSRASRDTEAF
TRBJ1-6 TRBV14 ASSLRQSYNSPLH
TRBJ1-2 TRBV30 AWHNGQGVSSYT
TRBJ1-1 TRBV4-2 ASSQESDSMNTEAF
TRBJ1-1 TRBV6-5 ASSRPGQGNTEAF
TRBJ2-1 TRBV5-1 ASSFGNYYNEQF
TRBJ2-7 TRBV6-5 ASSSPGISPYEQY
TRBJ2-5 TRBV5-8 ASSPRETQY
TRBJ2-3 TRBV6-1 ASSESGEGDTQY
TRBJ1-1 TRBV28 ASTTGIIGSEAF
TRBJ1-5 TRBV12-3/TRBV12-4 ASSSSYQPQH
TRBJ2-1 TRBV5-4 ASSFAGGEQF
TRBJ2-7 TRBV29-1 SVDPGAGEQY
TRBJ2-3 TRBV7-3 ASSSSGADTQY
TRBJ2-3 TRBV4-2 ASSQEVSTDTQY
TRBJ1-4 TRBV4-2 ASSPPRSATNEKLF
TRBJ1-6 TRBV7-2 ASSRLGGAYSPLH
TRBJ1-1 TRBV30 AWRSNNLNTEAF
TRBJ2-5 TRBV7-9 ASSPPPRVQETQY
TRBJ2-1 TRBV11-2 ASSIPQGRNEQF
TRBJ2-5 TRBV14 ASSSRLAGPPETQY
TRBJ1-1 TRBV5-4 ASSFARGTEAF
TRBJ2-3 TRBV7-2 ASSAQGPPTTTQY
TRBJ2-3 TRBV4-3 ASSQSGLAGRDTQY
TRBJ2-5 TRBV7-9 ASSRPQGAQETQY
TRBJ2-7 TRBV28 ASSLTSGTGGEQY
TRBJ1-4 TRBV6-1 ASSEGQGSEKLF
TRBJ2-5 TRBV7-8 ASSGRRVLARETQY